The TCR beta chain described here comes from a study of blood T cell repertoires in COVID-19. Produced via immunoSEQ multiplex PCR; TCRdb's table is partial and in-frame only. The table shows about 180,000 clones, with just under 80% occurring only once. This TCR was sampled from a man in his 70s with active or convalescent COVID-19. What was sequenced was peripheral blood.

CDR3 sequence: CASSLTGGGPTSQYF. Here the CDR3 DNA reads TGCGCCAGCAGCTTGACAGGGGGAGGACCTACTTCTCAGTACTTC. The V call is TRBV5-1, the J call TRBJ2-7; 8 bases align to TRBD1. V was clipped by 1 base and J by 10 bases; unmatched bases: 13. The germline V gene encodes CDR1 SGHRS and CDR2 YFSETQ. The CDR3 loop spans 15 amino acids.